The rows below give T cell receptor beta chains drawn from one sample of a study of T cell repertoires in cytomegalovirus infection. TCRdb redid the calling of the reads with MiXCR, one entry per CDR3 protein. Here the sample spans 300,000 to 400,000 distinct CDR3 sequences, over 15% being singletons. Sequenced input: PBMCs. These receptors came from a human donor in good health (CMV status not recorded). Some clones in this sample may be carry-over from other donors' samples. Both conserved end residues are part of each CDR3. Fields, in order: J gene, V gene, D gene, CDR3 length, CDR3 protein. A D gene is named only where the DNA matches it firmly.

J gene: TRBJ2-1
V gene: TRBV12-3/TRBV12-4
D gene: TRBD2
CDR3 length: 15
CDR3 protein: CASRIAGGLYNEQFF

J gene: TRBJ2-7
V gene: TRBV7-2
D gene: TRBD2
CDR3 length: 15
CDR3 protein: CASSLEREAYYEQYF

J gene: TRBJ2-1
V gene: TRBV12-3/TRBV12-4
D gene: -
CDR3 length: 14
CDR3 protein: CASSVTPRGNEQFF

J gene: TRBJ1-1
V gene: TRBV29-1
D gene: -
CDR3 length: 12
CDR3 protein: CSVADGYTEAFF

J gene: TRBJ2-7
V gene: TRBV5-4
D gene: TRBD2
CDR3 length: 18
CDR3 protein: CASSLDGLAGALRNEQYF

J gene: TRBJ1-1
V gene: TRBV6-1
D gene: -
CDR3 length: 14
CDR3 protein: CAVGRRDPHTEAFF

J gene: TRBJ2-3
V gene: TRBV7-8
D gene: TRBD2
CDR3 length: 16
CDR3 protein: CASSPWTSGSRDTQYF

J gene: TRBJ2-3
V gene: TRBV7-8
D gene: TRBD2
CDR3 length: 12
CDR3 protein: CASSQTAASGDF

J gene: TRBJ2-1
V gene: TRBV7-6
D gene: TRBD2
CDR3 length: 16
CDR3 protein: CASSLGLAGVKNEQFF

J gene: TRBJ1-5
V gene: TRBV20-1
D gene: -
CDR3 length: 13
CDR3 protein: CSARKATNQPQHF

J gene: TRBJ2-7
V gene: TRBV7-2
D gene: -
CDR3 length: 15
CDR3 protein: CASSFHRDFSYEQYF

J gene: TRBJ1-5
V gene: TRBV7-8
D gene: -
CDR3 length: 15
CDR3 protein: CASSPAQGLYQPQHF

J gene: TRBJ1-5
V gene: TRBV19
D gene: -
CDR3 length: 19
CDR3 protein: CASSPHPTRDLLSNQPQHF

J gene: TRBJ2-1
V gene: TRBV6-2/TRBV6-3
D gene: -
CDR3 length: 12
CDR3 protein: CASSTRREEQFF

J gene: TRBJ1-2
V gene: TRBV12-3/TRBV12-4
D gene: TRBD1
CDR3 length: 14
CDR3 protein: CASSWDRINYGYTF

J gene: TRBJ1-1
V gene: TRBV28
D gene: TRBD1
CDR3 length: 15
CDR3 protein: CASSSPQGAGTEAFF